The 25 T cell receptor beta chains reported below all come from one sample, sequenced in a study of spatial heterogeneity in lung cancer. Study results and limitations: For expanded intratumoral alpha and beta TCRs, counts tracked tumor mutation counts.

This sample's time point: sample taken at primary tumor resection. TCRdb itself ran the 5' RACE reads through MiXCR, one entry per CDR3 protein. The repertoire holds under 3,000 distinct CDR3 sequences, with 1.4% to 1.5% as singletons. These receptors have no identified antigens. The sequenced sample was lung tumor tissue, obtained at surgery. Receptor source: a male donor with early-stage non-small cell lung cancer.

By its share, this clonotype is medium-sized (0.01 to 0.1%). The V gene is TRBV20-1, the J gene TRBJ2-7; 7 positions match TRBD2. With 5 bases clipped from V and 4 bases from J, the junction kept 8 bases outside the gene matches. Germline V gene sequence: CDR1 DFQATT, CDR2 SNEGSKA (reference sequence). The CDR3 has 13 residues. In DNA form, the CDR3 reads TGCAGTGCTGAAGGGGAGGGCTATTACGAGCAGTACTTC. Its protein product is CSAEGEGYYEQYF.

This clonotype is classed as medium-sized. The CDR3 region has the DNA TGCAGTGCTTTCGGACTAGAAAAGACCCAGTACTTC. It is translated as CSAFGLEKTQYF. V usage is TRBV20-1 and J usage is TRBJ2-5; TRBD2 matches 7 bases. Germline assignment: CDR1 DFQATT and CDR2 SNEGSKA (reference sequence). This CDR3 is built from 12 residues. The junction had 6 bases not matched to a gene; V was cut back by 5 bases and J by 6 bases.

This clonotype is classed as medium-sized. The CDR3: CASSRSWGPGELFF. Here the CDR3 DNA reads TGTGCCAGCAGCCGATCGTGGGGCCCCGGGGAGCTGTTTTTT. The J gene is TRBJ2-2, the V gene TRBV3-1; maybe TRBD1 (5 bases). This CDR3 comprises 14 residues. The germline V gene encodes CDR1 LGHDT and CDR2 YNNKEL (reference sequence). V was trimmed by 4 bases and J by 6 bases, leaving 12 bases between them.

This clonotype is categorized as medium-sized. This chain uses TRBV7-3 with TRBJ1-1, with a weak D call TRBD1 (5 bases). Germline V gene data show CDR1 as SGHTA and CDR2 as FQGTGA. The CDR3 runs 14 residues. With 1 base removed from V and 8 bases from J, the gap between germline ends came to 14 bases. The CDR3 coding sequence is TGTGCCAGCAGCTTAATCGGTCAGGAGGGGGAAGCTTTCTTT. Translation gives CASSLIGQEGEAFF.

This clonotype was counted many times. This sequence joins TRBV12-3 or TRBV12-4 and TRBJ2-4; 7 positions agree with TRBD1. J lost 8 bases, V lost 5 bases, and 6 bases had no gene match. This CDR3 has 13 amino acids. This chain's CDR3 is CASSLSGGYIQYF. The DNA of the CDR3 is TGTGCCAGCAGTCTTTCAGGGGGTTACATTCAGTACTTC.

In this sample, this clonotype is medium-sized. The chain uses TRBV20-1 and TRBJ1-1; possible D gene TRBD1, 6 bases. V was cut by 6 bases and J by 11 bases, with 19 bases left in between. This CDR3 region has 12 residues. CDR1 and CDR2 from the germline V gene are DFQATT and SNEGSKA (reference sequence). CDR3 DNA: TGCAGTGCGTTACAGGGAAAAGGGGACGCTTTCTTT. Translation gives CSALQGKGDAFF.

This clonotype is large in the sample. The chain recombines TRBV6-5 with TRBJ2-5, with D perhaps TRBD2 (6 bases). The CDR3 consists of 13 residues. From germline, CDR1 is MNHEY and CDR2 SVGAGI. Trimming pared 4 bases from V and 2 bases from J, leaving 8 bases between. The CDR3 DNA is TGTGCCAGCAGTTCGGGACTGCAAGAGACCCAGTACTTC. Translation gives CASSSGLQETQYF.

Judged by abundance, this clonotype is medium-sized. V is TRBV20-1 and J is TRBJ1-5; D ambiguous. Germline CDR1 DFQATT, CDR2 SNEGSKA (reference sequence). The ends were cut back, 3 bases at V and 4 bases at J, with 13 bases in the middle. The CDR3 extends over 14 amino acids. The CDR3 loop reads CSASDAGENQPQHF. The CDR3 region has the DNA TGCAGTGCTAGTGATGCGGGAGAGAATCAGCCCCAGCATTTT.

This clonotype qualifies as medium-sized. J is TRBJ2-1 and V is TRBV7-3; possibly TRBD2 for D (5 bases). Trimming pared 0 bases from V and 7 bases from J, leaving 10 bases between. Germline V gene sequence: CDR1 SGHTA, CDR2 FQGTGA. The CDR3 runs to 14 residues. CDR3 DNA: TGTGCCAGCAGCTTAACAGAGGGCCGAAATGAGCAGTTCTTC. Protein sequence: CASSLTEGRNEQFF.

Judged by abundance, this clonotype is medium-sized. The chain uses TRBV30 and TRBJ1-2, with D unclear. The V end lost 0 bases, the J end lost 8 bases, and 10 bases lay between the germline ends. Germline CDR1 GTSNPN, CDR2 SVGIG (reference sequence). This CDR3 has 12 amino acids. This CDR3 is CAWSVSTRGYTF. CDR3 nucleotide sequence: TGTGCCTGGAGTGTCTCAACAAGGGGCTACACCTTC. The full variable domain, with the rest looked up from reference TRBV30 and TRBJ1-2, is SQTIHQWPATLVQPVGSPLSLECTVEGTSNPNLYWYRQAAGRGLQLLFYSVGIGQISSEVPQNLSASRPQDRQFILSSKKLLLSDSGFYLCAWSVSTRGYTFGSGTRLTVV.

By sample share, this clonotype is medium-sized (0.01 to 0.1%). The CDR3, as DNA: TGCGCCAGCAGCTCTGGACCTGGCTACACCTTC. This sequence encodes CASSSGPGYTF. V gene TRBV5-1 combines with J gene TRBJ1-2; no reliable D call. CDR1 is SGHRS, CDR2 YFSETQ, per germline. This CDR3 is built from 11 residues. V lost 3 bases and J lost 7, with 7 bases in between.

Judged by abundance, this clonotype is medium-sized (0.01 to 0.1%). The chain couples TRBV6-5 to TRBJ2-3; unclear D gene. The V and J ends lost 4 bases and 1 base respectively, with 9 bases between them. The CDR3 extends over 14 amino acids. CDR1 MNHEY and CDR2 SVGAGI come from the germline V gene. CDR3 DNA sequence: TGTGCCAGCAGTTTGGGGTTCGGCACAGATACGCAGTATTTT. It specifies CASSLGFGTDTQYF.

In this sample, this clonotype is medium-sized. This chain uses TRBV20-1 with TRBJ2-5, with 9 bases aligning to TRBD2. The CDR3 runs to 15 residues. V was clipped by 2 bases and J by 4 bases; unmatched bases: 8. The germline gives CDR1 DFQATT, CDR2 SNEGSKA (reference sequence). The CDR3: CSARSRGGAGETQYF. The CDR3 DNA sequence: TGCAGTGCTAGAAGCCGCGGGGGGGCCGGAGAGACCCAGTACTTC.

This clonotype was counted at least ten times. This chain uses TRBV12-3 or TRBV12-4 with TRBJ1-6; TRBD1 might be the D (5 bases). V dropped 3 bases and J dropped 9 bases, with 12 bases sitting between them. There are 14 residues in the CDR3. In DNA, the CDR3 is TGTGCCAGCAGTTTTGGTCAGGGAGGTTCACCCCTCCACTTT. Amino acid sequence: CASSFGQGGSPLHF.

By frequency in the sample, this clonotype is large. The V gene is TRBV18, the J gene TRBJ1-5; tentative D call: TRBD1 (6 bases). The CDR3 has 16 residues. Trimming shortened V by 6 bases and J by 1 base, and 16 bases separated the two germline ends. Germline V CDR1 and CDR2: KGHSH, LQKENI. The CDR3 protein is CASSSRGGSSNQPQHF. Here the CDR3 DNA reads TGTGCCAGCTCCTCAAGGGGGGGTTCGAGCAATCAGCCCCAGCATTTT.

In its sample, this clonotype is medium-sized. The CDR3, as DNA: TGCAGTGCTAGAGATAATCCCAGTCACTATAGCAATCAGCCCCAGCATTTT. Translated, it gives CSARDNPSHYSNQPQHF. The chain uses TRBV20-1 and TRBJ1-5; no firm D call. Trimming removed 0 bases at V and 0 bases at J, with 15 bases between. Germline lookup yields CDR1 DFQATT and CDR2 SNEGSKA (reference sequence). CDR3 length: 17 residues.

This clonotype is classed as medium-sized. The chain couples TRBV7-9 to TRBJ1-1; tentative D call: TRBD1 (5 bases). This CDR3 comprises 14 residues. Deletions cut 7 bases from V and 1 base from J, with 13 bases between. The germline V gene encodes CDR1 SEHNR and CDR2 FQNEAQ (reference sequence). Written as DNA, the CDR3 is TGTGCCAGCACCCTGGGGGGGGAGAACACTGAAGCTTTCTTT. This gives the protein CASTLGGENTEAFF.

This clonotype was recorded many times. V usage is TRBV5-1 and J usage is TRBJ2-7; TRBD2 matches at 10 bases. Germline CDR1 reads SGHRS; CDR2 reads YFSETQ. V gave up 1 base and J gave up 2 bases; unmatched junction bases: 3. The CDR3 is 15 amino acids. The CDR3 bases are TGCGCCAGCAGCTTGAAAGCGGGAGGGCCCTACGAGCAGTACTTC. As protein: CASSLKAGGPYEQYF. Based on the CDR3 plus reference TRBV5-1 and TRBJ2-7, the full variable domain is KAGVTQTPRYLIKTRGQQVTLSCSPISGHRSVSWYQQTPGQGLQFLFEYFSETQRNKGNFPGRFSGRQFSNSRSEMNVSTLELGDSALYLCASSLKAGGPYEQYFGPGTRLTVT.

This clonotype was seen at least ten times. This chain uses TRBV10-3 with TRBJ2-1; D may match TRBD1 or TRBD2 (5 bases each). This CDR3 is 15 amino acids long. CDR1 is ENHRY, CDR2 SYGVKD, per germline. The germline V and J ends were trimmed by 0 bases and 5 bases, with 11 bases remaining between them. This chain's CDR3 is CAISESGRSNNEQFF. In nucleotides, the CDR3 is TGTGCCATCAGTGAGTCGGGACGGTCTAACAATGAGCAGTTCTTC.

By its share, this clonotype is medium-sized. The J gene is TRBJ2-1, the V gene TRBV20-1; D is ambiguous. V shed 4 bases and J shed 10 bases, with 14 bases lying between them. Germline V gives CDR1 DFQATT, CDR2 SNEGSKA (reference sequence). The CDR3 length is 12 residues. The chain's CDR3 is CSATTQPGEQFF. For the CDR3, the DNA is TGCAGTGCTACAACACAGCCAGGAGAGCAGTTCTTC.

By proportion, this clonotype is medium-sized. The V gene is TRBV20-1, the J gene TRBJ2-7; TRBD1 or TRBD2 may be the D gene (6 bases each). CDR1 DFQATT and CDR2 SNEGSKA come from the germline V gene (reference sequence). The germline V and J ends were trimmed by 0 bases and 4 bases, with 16 bases remaining between them. This CDR3 region has 15 residues. This chain's CDR3 is CSARDYGGSLYEQYF. CDR3 DNA: TGCAGTGCTAGAGATTACGGGGGCTCTTTGTACGAGCAGTACTTC.

By share, this clonotype counts as medium-sized. For the CDR3, the DNA is TGTGCCAGCAGCAGTAGACAGGAACCCTACTATGGCTACACCTTC. Translated: CASSSRQEPYYGYTF. The chain recombines TRBV5-6 with TRBJ1-2; D may be TRBD1 (6 bases). Trimming pared 4 bases from V and 3 bases from J, leaving 16 bases between. The CDR3 loop spans 15 amino acids. Germline assignment: CDR1 SGHDT and CDR2 YYEEEE.

This clonotype counts as medium-sized (0.01 to 0.1%). The rearrangement uses TRBV7-8 and TRBJ1-5, with D unclear. The V end was cut by 5 bases, the J end by 3 bases, with 8 bases between. The germline CDR1 and CDR2 sequences are SGHVS and FQNEAQ. CDR3 size: 13 residues. CDR3 sequence reads: CASSASLNQPQHF. In nucleotides, the CDR3 is TGTGCCAGCAGCGCGAGCCTCAATCAGCCCCAGCATTTT.

By share of the sample, this clonotype is large (0.1 to 1%). The chain is built from TRBV6-2 or TRBV6-3 and TRBJ1-5, with unresolved D. With 11 bases removed from V and 3 bases from J, the gap between germline ends came to 20 bases. Germline CDR1 reads MNHEY; CDR2 reads SVGEGT. This CDR3 region has 15 residues. The CDR3 sequence is CASQMNSGTNQPQHF. The CDR3 bases are TGTGCCTCTCAAATGAATTCAGGAACCAATCAGCCCCAGCATTTT.

In this sample, this clonotype is medium-sized. This chain connects TRBV10-1 to TRBJ2-3; D is uncertain. V was trimmed by 3 bases and J by 4 bases, leaving 14 bases between them. The CDR3 runs 15 residues. Per germline, CDR1 WNHNN and CDR2 SYGVQD (reference sequence). The CDR3 here is CASSESRAGADTQYF. The CDR3 DNA reads as TGCGCCAGCAGTGAATCTAGGGCTGGAGCAGATACGCAGTATTTT.